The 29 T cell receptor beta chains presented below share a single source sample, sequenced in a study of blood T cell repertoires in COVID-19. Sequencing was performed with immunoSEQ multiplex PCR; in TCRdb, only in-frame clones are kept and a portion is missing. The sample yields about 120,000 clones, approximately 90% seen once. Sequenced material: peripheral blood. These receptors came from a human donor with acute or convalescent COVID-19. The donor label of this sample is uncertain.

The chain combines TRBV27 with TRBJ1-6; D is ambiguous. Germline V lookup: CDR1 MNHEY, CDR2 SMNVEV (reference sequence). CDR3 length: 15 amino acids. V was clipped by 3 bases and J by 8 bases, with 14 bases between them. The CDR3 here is CASSLAVKSYSPLHF. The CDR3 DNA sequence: TGTGCCAGCAGTTTGGCTGTCAAATCTTATTCACCCCTCCACTTT.

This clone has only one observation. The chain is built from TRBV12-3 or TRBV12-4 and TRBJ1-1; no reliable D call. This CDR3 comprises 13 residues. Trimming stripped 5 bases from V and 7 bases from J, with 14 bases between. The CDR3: CASSPPAGFEAFF. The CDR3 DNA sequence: TGTGCCAGCAGTCCACCGGCCGGGTTTGAAGCTTTCTTT.

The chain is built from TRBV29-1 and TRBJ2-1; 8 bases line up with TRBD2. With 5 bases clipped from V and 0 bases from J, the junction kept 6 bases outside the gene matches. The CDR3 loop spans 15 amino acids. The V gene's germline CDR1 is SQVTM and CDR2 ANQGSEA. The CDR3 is CSVRRGAPSYNEQFF. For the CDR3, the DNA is TGCAGCGTTAGGCGGGGGGCACCCTCCTACAATGAGCAGTTCTTC.

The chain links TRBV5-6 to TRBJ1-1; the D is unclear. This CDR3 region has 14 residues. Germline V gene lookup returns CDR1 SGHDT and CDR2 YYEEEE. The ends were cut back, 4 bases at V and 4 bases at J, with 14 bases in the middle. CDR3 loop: CASSPLAEITEAFF. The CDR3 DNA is TGTGCCAGCAGCCCCCTGGCGGAGATCACTGAAGCTTTCTTT.

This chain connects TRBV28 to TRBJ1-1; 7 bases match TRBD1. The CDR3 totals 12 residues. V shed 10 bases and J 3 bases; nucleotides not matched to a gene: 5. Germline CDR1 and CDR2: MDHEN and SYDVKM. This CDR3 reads CATRDSYTEAFF. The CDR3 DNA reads TGTGCCACCCGGGACAGCTACACTGAAGCTTTCTTT.

CDR3: CASSRNQEGESYEQYF. In DNA, the CDR3 is TGTGCCAGCAGCCGCAACCAAGAGGGAGAGAGCTACGAGCAGTACTTC. The rearrangement joins TRBV3-1 (or the pseudogene TRBV3-2) to TRBJ2-7, with a tentative D call TRBD2 (5 bases). Germline-derived CDR1 and CDR2 are LGHDT and YNNKEL (reference sequence). This CDR3 comprises 16 residues. V gave up 4 bases and J gave up 3 bases, with 19 bases separating them.

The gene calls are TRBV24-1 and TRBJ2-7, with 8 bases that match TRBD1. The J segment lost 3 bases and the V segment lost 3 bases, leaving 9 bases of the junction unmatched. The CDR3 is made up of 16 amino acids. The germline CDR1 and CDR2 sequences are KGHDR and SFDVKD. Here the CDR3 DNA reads TGTGCCACCAGTGATGGACTCCCAGGGGGCATCTACGAGCAGTACTTC. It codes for CATSDGLPGGIYEQYF.

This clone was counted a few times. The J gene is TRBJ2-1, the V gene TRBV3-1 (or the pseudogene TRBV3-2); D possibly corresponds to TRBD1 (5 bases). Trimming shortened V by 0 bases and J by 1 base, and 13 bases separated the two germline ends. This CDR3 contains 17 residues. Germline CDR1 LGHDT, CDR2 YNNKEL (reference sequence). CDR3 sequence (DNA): TGTGCCAGCAGCCAAGATGTAGACAGATCATCCTACAATGAGCAGTTCTTC. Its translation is CASSQDVDRSSYNEQFF.

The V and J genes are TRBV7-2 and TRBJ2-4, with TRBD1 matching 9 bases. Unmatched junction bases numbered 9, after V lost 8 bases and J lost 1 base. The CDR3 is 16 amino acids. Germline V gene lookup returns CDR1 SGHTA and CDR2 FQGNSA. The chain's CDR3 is CASGGQGRSAKNIQYF. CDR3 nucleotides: TGTGCCAGCGGGGGACAGGGTCGATCGGCCAAAAACATTCAGTACTTC.

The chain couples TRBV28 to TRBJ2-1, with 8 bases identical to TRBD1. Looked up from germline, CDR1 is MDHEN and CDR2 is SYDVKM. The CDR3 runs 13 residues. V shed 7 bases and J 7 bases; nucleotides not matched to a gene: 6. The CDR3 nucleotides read TGTGCCAGCACCCGACAGGGGCGAAATGAGCAGTTCTTC. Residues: CASTRQGRNEQFF.

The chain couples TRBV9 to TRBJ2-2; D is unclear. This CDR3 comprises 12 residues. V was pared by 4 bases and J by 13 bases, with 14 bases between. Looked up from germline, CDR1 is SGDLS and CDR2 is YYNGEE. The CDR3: CASSPLGPGLFF. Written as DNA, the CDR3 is TGTGCCAGCAGCCCTCTTGGGCCAGGGCTGTTTTTT.

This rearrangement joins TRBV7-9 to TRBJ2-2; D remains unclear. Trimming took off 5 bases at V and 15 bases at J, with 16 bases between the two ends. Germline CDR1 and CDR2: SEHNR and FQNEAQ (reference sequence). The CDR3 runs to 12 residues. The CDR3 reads CASSPIPHFVFF. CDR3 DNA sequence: TGTGCCAGCAGCCCCATACCCCACTTTGTGTTTTTT.

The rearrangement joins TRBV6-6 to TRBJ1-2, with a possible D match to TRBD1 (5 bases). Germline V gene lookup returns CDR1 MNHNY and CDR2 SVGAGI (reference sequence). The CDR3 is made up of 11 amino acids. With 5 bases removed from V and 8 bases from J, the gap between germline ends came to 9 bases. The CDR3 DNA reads TGTGCCAGCAGTCTGGGGGGAGGCTACACCTTC. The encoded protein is CASSLGGGYTF.

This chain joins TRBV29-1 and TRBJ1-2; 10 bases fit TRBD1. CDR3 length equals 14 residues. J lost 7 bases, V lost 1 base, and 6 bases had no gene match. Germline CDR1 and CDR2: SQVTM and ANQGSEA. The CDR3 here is CSVEGGQGVAGYTF. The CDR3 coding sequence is TGCAGCGTTGAAGGAGGACAGGGGGTAGCTGGCTACACCTTC.

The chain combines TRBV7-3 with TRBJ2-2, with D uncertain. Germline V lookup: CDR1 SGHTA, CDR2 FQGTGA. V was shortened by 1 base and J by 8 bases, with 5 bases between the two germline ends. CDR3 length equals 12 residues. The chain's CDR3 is CASSLSSGELFF. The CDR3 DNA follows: TGTGCCAGCAGCTTAAGTTCTGGGGAGCTGTTTTTT.

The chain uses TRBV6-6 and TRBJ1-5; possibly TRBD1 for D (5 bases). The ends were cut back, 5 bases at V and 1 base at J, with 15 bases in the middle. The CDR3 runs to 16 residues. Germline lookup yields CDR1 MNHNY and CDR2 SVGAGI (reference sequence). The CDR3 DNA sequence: TGTGCCAGCAGTCCGAATCAGGGCTTGAGCAATCAGCCCCAGCATTTT. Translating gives CASSPNQGLSNQPQHF.

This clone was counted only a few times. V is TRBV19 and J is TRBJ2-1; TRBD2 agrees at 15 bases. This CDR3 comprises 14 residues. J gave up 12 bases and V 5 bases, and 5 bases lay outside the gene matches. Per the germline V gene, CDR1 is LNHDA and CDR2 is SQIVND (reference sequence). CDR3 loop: CASSAGLAGGGQFF. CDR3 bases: TGTGCCAGTAGTGCCGGACTAGCGGGAGGGGGGCAGTTCTTC.

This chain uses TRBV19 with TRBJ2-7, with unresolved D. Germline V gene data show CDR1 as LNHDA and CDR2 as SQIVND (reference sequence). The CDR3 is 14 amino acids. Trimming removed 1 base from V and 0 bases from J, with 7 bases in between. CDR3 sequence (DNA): TGTGCCAGTAGTATAGCCCATCCCTCCTACGAGCAGTACTTC. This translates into CASSIAHPSYEQYF. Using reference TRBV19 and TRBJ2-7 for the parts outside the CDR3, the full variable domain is DGGITQSPKYLFRKEGQNVTLSCEQNLNHDAMYWYRQDPGQGLRLIYYSQIVNDFQKGDIAEGYSVSREKKESFPLTVTSAQKNPTAFYLCASSIAHPSYEQYFGPGTRLTVT.

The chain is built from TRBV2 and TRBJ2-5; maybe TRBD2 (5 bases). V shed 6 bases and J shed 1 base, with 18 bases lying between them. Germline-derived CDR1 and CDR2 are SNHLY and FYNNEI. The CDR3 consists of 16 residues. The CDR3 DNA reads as TGTGCCAGCAGCCCCGGGGTTGAGGTGGGCCAAGAGACCCAGTACTTC. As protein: CASSPGVEVGQETQYF. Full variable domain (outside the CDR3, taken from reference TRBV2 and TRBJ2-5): EPEVTQTPSHQVTQMGQEVILRCVPISNHLYFYWYRQILGQKVEFLVSFYNNEISEKSEIFDDQFSVERPDGSNFTLKIRSTKLEDSAMYFCASSPGVEVGQETQYFGPGTRLLVL.

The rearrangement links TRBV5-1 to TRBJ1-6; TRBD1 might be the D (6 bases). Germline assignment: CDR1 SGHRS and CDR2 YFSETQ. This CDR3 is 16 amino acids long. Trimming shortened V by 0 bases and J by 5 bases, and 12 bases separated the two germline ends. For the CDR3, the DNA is TGCGCCAGCAGCTTGGGAACAGGGAGCGATAATTCACCCCTCCACTTT. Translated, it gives CASSLGTGSDNSPLHF.

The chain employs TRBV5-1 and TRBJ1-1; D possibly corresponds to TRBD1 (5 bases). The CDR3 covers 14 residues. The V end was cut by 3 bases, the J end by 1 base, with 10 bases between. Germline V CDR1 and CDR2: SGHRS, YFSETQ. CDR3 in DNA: TGCGCCAGCAGCTCGGGGGAGTGGAACACTGAAGCTTTCTTT. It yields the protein CASSSGEWNTEAFF. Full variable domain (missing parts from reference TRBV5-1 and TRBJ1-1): KAGVTQTPRYLIKTRGQQVTLSCSPISGHRSVSWYQQTPGQGLQFLFEYFSETQRNKGNFPGRFSGRQFSNSRSEMNVSTLELGDSALYLCASSSGEWNTEAFFGQGTRLTVV.

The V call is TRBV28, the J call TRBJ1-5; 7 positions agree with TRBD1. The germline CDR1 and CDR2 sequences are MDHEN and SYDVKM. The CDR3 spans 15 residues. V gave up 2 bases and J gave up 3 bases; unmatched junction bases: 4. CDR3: CASSLGGQLNQPQHF. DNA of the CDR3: TGTGCCAGCAGTTTAGGGGGACAGCTCAATCAGCCCCAGCATTTT.

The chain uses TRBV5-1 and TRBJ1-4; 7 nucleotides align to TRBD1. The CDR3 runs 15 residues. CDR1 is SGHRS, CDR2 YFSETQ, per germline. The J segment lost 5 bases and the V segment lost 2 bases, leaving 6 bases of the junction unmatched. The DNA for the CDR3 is TGCGCCAGCAGCTTTAACAGGGGCGTCAATGAAAAACTGTTTTTT. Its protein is CASSFNRGVNEKLFF.

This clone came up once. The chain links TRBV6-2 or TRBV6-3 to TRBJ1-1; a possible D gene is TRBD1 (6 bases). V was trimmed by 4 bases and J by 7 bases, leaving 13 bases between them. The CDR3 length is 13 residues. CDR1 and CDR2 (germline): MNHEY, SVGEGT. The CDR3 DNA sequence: TGTGCCAGCAGTTCGGGGGGCTCGGGTGAAGCTTTCTTT. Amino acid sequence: CASSSGGSGEAFF.

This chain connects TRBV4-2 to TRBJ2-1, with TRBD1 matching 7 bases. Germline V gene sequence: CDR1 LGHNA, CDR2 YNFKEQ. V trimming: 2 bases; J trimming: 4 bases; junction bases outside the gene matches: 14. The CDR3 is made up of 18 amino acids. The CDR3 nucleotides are TGTGCCAGCAGCCAAAGTCTTCCGAGACAGGGTGCTTACAATGAGCAGTTCTTC. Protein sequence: CASSQSLPRQGAYNEQFF.

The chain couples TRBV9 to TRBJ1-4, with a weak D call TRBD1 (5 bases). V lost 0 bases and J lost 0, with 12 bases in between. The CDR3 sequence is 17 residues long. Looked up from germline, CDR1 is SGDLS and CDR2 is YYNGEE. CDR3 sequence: CASSVGDRRATNEKLFF. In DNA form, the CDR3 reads TGTGCCAGCAGCGTAGGTGACAGAAGGGCAACTAATGAAAAACTGTTTTTT.

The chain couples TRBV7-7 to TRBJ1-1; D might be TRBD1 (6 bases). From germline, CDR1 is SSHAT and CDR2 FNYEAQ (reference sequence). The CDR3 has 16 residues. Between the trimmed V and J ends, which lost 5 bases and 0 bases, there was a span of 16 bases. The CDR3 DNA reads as TGTGCCAGCAGCCCGGTCACAGGGAAGCTGAACACTGAAGCTTTCTTT. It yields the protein CASSPVTGKLNTEAFF.

The chain's CDR3 is CASSSNEKLFF. The CDR3 DNA reads as TGTGCCAGTAGCAGTAATGAAAAACTGTTTTTT. This chain links TRBV19 with TRBJ1-4; no reliable D call. Germline V gene sequence: CDR1 LNHDA, CDR2 SQIVND (reference sequence). CDR3 length equals 11 residues. V was trimmed by 6 bases and J by 4 bases, leaving 3 bases between them.

The CDR3 DNA reads as TGTGCCAGCAGTTTATTCTCGGCGGGGTACATTCAAGAGACCCAGTACTTC. Its translation: CASSLFSAGYIQETQYF. The gene calls are TRBV28 and TRBJ2-5; TRBD2 might be the D (6 bases). Trimming removed 1 base at V and 2 bases at J, with 17 bases between. The CDR3 is made up of 17 amino acids. CDR1 is MDHEN and CDR2 is SYDVKM in the germline V gene.